These 27 T cell receptor beta chains came from one sample sequenced in a study of STAT5B mutations in CD4+ large granular lymphocyte leukemia. Using immunoSEQ multiplex PCR, the repertoire was profiled, and TCRdb retains in-frame clones only, with some absent. The sample has about 34,000 clones, over 60% seen once. Material for sequencing was CD4+ T cells from blood buffy coats. The receptors were gathered from a human donor in good health.

V gene TRBV5-4 combines with J gene TRBJ2-3; D remains ambiguous. Germline V gene lookup returns CDR1 SGHNT and CDR2 YYREEE (reference sequence). The CDR3 length is 14 residues. Trimming pared 1 base from V and 2 bases from J, leaving 8 bases between. The CDR3 here is CASSLPGNTDTQYF. The CDR3 DNA reads TGTGCCAGCAGCTTGCCAGGAAACACAGATACGCAGTATTTT.

The chain joins TRBV5-4 to TRBJ2-3; 7 positions match TRBD1. Germline V CDR1 and CDR2: SGHNT, YYREEE (reference sequence). V shed 4 bases and J 4 bases; nucleotides not matched to a gene: 9. The CDR3 consists of 15 residues. The CDR3 sequence is CASSQQGLLADTQYF. In DNA, the CDR3 is TGTGCCAGCAGCCAACAGGGGCTATTGGCAGATACGCAGTATTTT.

This rearrangement joins TRBV5-5 to TRBJ2-5, with D tentatively TRBD2 (6 bases). CDR1 and CDR2 from the germline V gene are SGHKS and YYEKEE (reference sequence). Trimming left V 1 base short and J 5 bases short, with 18 bases between. There are 16 residues in the CDR3. For the CDR3, the DNA is TGTGCCAGCAGCTTGAAAGTCCAGGGAGGTTTCGAGACCCAGTACTTC. Amino acids: CASSLKVQGGFETQYF.

This chain links TRBV30 with TRBJ2-5; D is tentatively TRBD1 or TRBD2 (5 bases each). V dropped 1 base and J dropped 1 base, with 13 bases sitting between them. This CDR3 is 15 amino acids long. Germline CDR1 GTSNPN, CDR2 SVGIG (reference sequence). As DNA, the CDR3 is TGTGCCTGGAGTGGGGCCCTGGGGGTCCAAGAGACCCAGTACTTC. Its protein is CAWSGALGVQETQYF.

This clone was counted a single time. The chain uses TRBV11-2 and TRBJ2-3, with 16 positions matching TRBD2. The CDR3 is 17 amino acids. The germline V gene encodes CDR1 SGHAT and CDR2 FQNNGV. The J segment lost 14 bases and the V segment lost 5 bases, leaving 16 bases of the junction unmatched. CDR3 sequence (DNA): TGTGCCAGCAGCCAGACATCCGGGACTAGCGGGAGGGCCCGAAGGTATTTT. It encodes CASSQTSGTSGRARRYF.

The chain combines TRBV6-6 with TRBJ1-2; 7 nucleotides line up with TRBD1. The ends lost 7 bases at V and 6 bases at J; junction bases unmatched: 17. Germline V gives CDR1 MNHNY, CDR2 SVGAGI (reference sequence). The CDR3 covers 16 residues. The CDR3, as DNA: TGTGCCAGCACCAAAGGGACAGATCGCCCGCACGATGGCTACACCTTC. It yields the protein CASTKGTDRPHDGYTF.

In its sample, this clone was seen a few times. The chain recombines TRBV27 with TRBJ2-7; the D is unclear. CDR1 and CDR2 (germline): MNHEY, SMNVEV (reference sequence). The V gene lost 6 bases and the J gene lost 3 bases, with 12 bases spanning the gap. The CDR3 is 13 amino acids. Here the CDR3 reads CASSPTPGYEQYF. Here the CDR3 DNA reads TGTGCCAGCAGCCCAACCCCAGGCTACGAGCAGTACTTC.

The rearrangement uses TRBV5-4 and TRBJ2-2; TRBD2 is a possible D gene (5 bases). Germline V gives CDR1 SGHNT, CDR2 YYREEE (reference sequence). Trimming took 2 bases from V and 1 from J, leaving 12 bases between them. There are 16 residues in the CDR3. CDR3 residues: CASSFRGSVNTGELFF. The CDR3 nucleotides are TGTGCCAGCAGCTTTCGAGGGTCGGTGAACACCGGGGAGCTGTTTTTT.

This clone has only one observation. This sequence joins TRBV5-4 and TRBJ2-7; 9 bases align to TRBD1. The V segment lost 4 bases and the J segment 1 base; nucleotides outside the gene matches: 6. Germline V gene sequence: CDR1 SGHNT, CDR2 YYREEE (reference sequence). The CDR3 has 15 amino acids. The CDR3 coding sequence is TGTGCCAGCAGCGGAGGGACAGGGAATTCCTACGAGCAGTACTTC. Protein: CASSGGTGNSYEQYF. The complete variable domain, with remaining parts taken from reference TRBV5-4 and TRBJ2-7, reads ETGVTQSPTHLIKTRGQQVTLRCSSQSGHNTVSWYQQALGQGPQFIFQYYREEENGRGNFPPRFSGLQFPNYSSELNVNALELDDSALYLCASSGGTGNSYEQYFGPGTRLTVT.

CDR3 sequence (DNA): TGTGCCAGCAGCCGCCAGCAGAGGGACACTGAAGCTTTCTTT. It codes for CASSRQQRDTEAFF. The chain combines TRBV9 with TRBJ1-1; D call uncertain. V lost 4 bases and J 3 bases, leaving 13 bases between the germline ends. The germline CDR1 and CDR2 sequences are SGDLS and YYNGEE. The CDR3 is made up of 14 amino acids.

This chain joins TRBV5-4 and TRBJ2-2; 7 bases line up with TRBD2. V shed 3 bases and J 3 bases; nucleotides not matched to a gene: 2. This CDR3 has 14 residues. CDR1 and CDR2 (germline): SGHNT, YYREEE (reference sequence). CDR3 in DNA: TGTGCCAGCAGCTGGGGGGGGGACACCGGGGAGCTGTTTTTT. As protein: CASSWGGDTGELFF. Full variable domain (outside the CDR3, taken from reference TRBV5-4 and TRBJ2-2): ETGVTQSPTHLIKTRGQQVTLRCSSQSGHNTVSWYQQALGQGPQFIFQYYREEENGRGNFPPRFSGLQFPNYSSELNVNALELDDSALYLCASSWGGDTGELFFGEGSRLTVL.

This clone was detected once. V gene TRBV30 combines with J gene TRBJ2-7; 9 positions agree with TRBD2. The CDR3 loop spans 14 amino acids. The trim removed 4 bases at V and 6 bases at J, leaving 10 bases unmatched. Germline V gene sequence: CDR1 GTSNPN, CDR2 SVGIG (reference sequence). The CDR3, as DNA: TGTGCCTGGACCCGGAAGGGACTAGCCAGCGAGCAGTACTTC. This sequence encodes CAWTRKGLASEQYF.

This chain connects TRBV18 to TRBJ2-5; no clear D gene. Near its end, the DNA agrees better with TRBJ2-7, so the J call may be wrong. The CDR3 contains 15 residues. CDR1 and CDR2 from the germline V gene are KGHSH and LQKENI. CDR3 sequence (DNA): TGTGCCAGCTCACCACTGAGAGGTCGGCTCGACGAGCAGTACTTC. Amino acid sequence: CASSPLRGRLDEQYF.

The genes are TRBV4-1 and TRBJ2-7; 11 bases are a match to TRBD2. CDR1 and CDR2 from the germline V gene are MGHRA and YSYEKL. The CDR3 spans 16 residues. Germline trimming cut 1 base from V and 2 bases from J; bases unmatched to any gene: 4. As DNA, the CDR3 is TGCGCCAGCAGCCAAGGACTAGCGGGGAAAACCTACGAGCAGTACTTC. This translates into CASSQGLAGKTYEQYF.

The CDR3 coding sequence is TGTGCCATCAGTGAAGAAATAGGCTATGGCTACACCTTC. This encodes CAISEEIGYGYTF. V usage is TRBV10-3 and J usage is TRBJ1-2, with unresolved D. Trimming shortened V by 3 bases and J by 4 bases, and 9 bases separated the two germline ends. The CDR3 runs to 13 residues. Germline V gives CDR1 ENHRY, CDR2 SYGVKD.

This clone was counted only a few times. CDR3: CASSLAYPANTEAFF. In DNA form, the CDR3 reads TGTGCCAGCAGCTTAGCTTACCCTGCGAACACTGAAGCTTTCTTT. V gene TRBV7-8 combines with J gene TRBJ1-1, with D unresolved. Between the trimmed V and J ends, which lost 0 bases and 1 base, there was a span of 9 bases. Germline V gene lookup returns CDR1 SGHVS and CDR2 FQNEAQ. The CDR3 contains 15 residues.

The chain has TRBV5-8 and TRBJ2-1; the D is unclear. Trimming cost V 0 bases and J 0 bases, with 7 bases left between them. Per the germline V gene, CDR1 is SGHTS and CDR2 is YDEGEE. This CDR3 has 15 residues. CDR3 region: CASSLGSSSYNEQFF. In nucleotides, the CDR3 is TGTGCCAGCAGCTTGGGCAGTAGCTCCTACAATGAGCAGTTCTTC. Complete variable domain (other parts from reference TRBV5-8 and TRBJ2-1): EAGVTQSPTHLIKTRGQQATLRCSPISGHTSVYWYQQALGLGLQFLLWYDEGEERNRGNFPPRFSGRQFPNYSSELNVNALELEDSALYLCASSLGSSSYNEQFFGPGTRLTVL.

CDR3 bases: TGTGCCAGCACCGGGACATTGAACACTGAAGCTTTCTTT. This sequence encodes CASTGTLNTEAFF. The V call is TRBV10-3, the J call TRBJ1-1; a possible D gene is TRBD1 (6 bases). This CDR3 has 13 amino acids. The V end was cut by 10 bases, the J end by 0 bases, with 12 bases between. CDR1 and CDR2 from the germline V gene are ENHRY and SYGVKD.

The rearrangement links TRBV5-5 to TRBJ1-1; the match to TRBD1 covers 7 bases. Trimming took 4 bases from V and 1 from J; bases not matched to a gene: 4. This CDR3 is built from 14 residues. The germline V gene has CDR1 SGHKS and CDR2 YYEKEE (reference sequence). The CDR3 sequence: CASSPRQGNTEAFF. The DNA for the CDR3 is TGTGCCAGCAGCCCACGACAGGGGAACACTGAAGCTTTCTTT.

The chain's CDR3 is CASSLGGSQGTNEKLFF. The CDR3 bases are TGTGCCAGCAGCTTAGGGGGCTCCCAGGGAACTAATGAAAAACTGTTTTTT. The gene calls are TRBV7-9 and TRBJ1-4; tentatively, D is TRBD1 (5 bases). The germline V and J ends were trimmed by 1 base and 1 base, with 13 bases remaining between them. CDR1 and CDR2 from the germline V gene are SEHNR and FQNEAQ (reference sequence). CDR3 length: 17 amino acids.

The chain combines TRBV6-1 with TRBJ1-2; unclear D gene. Germline-derived CDR1 and CDR2 are MNHNS and SASEGT. The V end lost 6 bases, the J end lost 4 bases, and 6 bases lay between the germline ends. The CDR3 contains 11 residues. CDR3 nucleotide sequence: TGTGCCAGCAGGTTCCTCTATGGCTACACCTTC. Translated, it gives CASRFLYGYTF.

This chain joins TRBV2 and TRBJ2-1, with 15 bases aligning to TRBD2. This CDR3 is built from 20 residues. J lost 1 base, V lost 2 bases, and 9 bases had no gene match. Germline V gives CDR1 SNHLY, CDR2 FYNNEI. This CDR3 is CASSESGTSGGIGSYNEQFF. The DNA for the CDR3 is TGTGCCAGCAGTGAATCCGGGACTAGCGGGGGGATTGGGTCCTACAATGAGCAGTTCTTC.

The V call is TRBV19, the J call TRBJ2-5, with TRBD2 identical over 14 bases. The CDR3 is 17 amino acids. After removal of 9 bases from V and 3 bases from J, the junction contained 12 bases not matched to a gene. Per the germline V gene, CDR1 is LNHDA and CDR2 is SQIVND (reference sequence). CDR3 sequence (DNA): TGTGCCAGCAGAAATACGGGACTAGCGGGGGCTAAAGAGACCCAGTACTTC. Amino acid sequence: CASRNTGLAGAKETQYF.

The CDR3 region has the DNA TGTGCCAGCAGCCCAAATTGGGGGGCTCGCTCACCCCTCCACTTT. Its protein product is CASSPNWGARSPLHF. The chain uses TRBV7-2 and TRBJ1-6, with D tentatively TRBD1 (6 bases). The CDR3 has 15 residues. Germline V lookup: CDR1 SGHTA, CDR2 FQGNSA. Deletions cut 5 bases from V and 10 bases from J, with 18 bases between.

The J gene is TRBJ1-6, the V gene TRBV27; D is unclear. Germline lookup yields CDR1 MNHEY and CDR2 SMNVEV (reference sequence). The CDR3 has 14 amino acids. V was trimmed by 4 bases and J by 11 bases, leaving 15 bases between them. The CDR3 DNA follows: TGTGCCAGCAGTTACGGGGTGAGGTACCCACCCCTCCACTTT. Translating gives CASSYGVRYPPLHF.

The genes are TRBV30 and TRBJ2-7, with D tentatively TRBD2 (5 bases). Trimming cost V 3 bases and J 6 bases, with 12 bases left between them. Per the germline V gene, CDR1 is GTSNPN and CDR2 is SVGIG (reference sequence). The CDR3 sequence is 12 residues long. CDR3 protein: CAWRESGGEQYF. The CDR3 DNA reads TGTGCCTGGAGGGAGTCCGGAGGCGAGCAGTACTTC.

The rearrangement links TRBV11-3 to TRBJ2-1; 12 bases match TRBD1. Trimming at V came to 3 bases and at J to 9 bases, leaving 12 bases not matched to a gene. The germline V gene has CDR1 SGHNT and CDR2 YENEEA. The CDR3 totals 17 residues. CDR3 region: CASSLGIRDRGRSEQFF. In DNA, the CDR3 is TGTGCCAGCAGCTTGGGGATCCGGGACAGGGGGCGAAGTGAGCAGTTCTTC.